These T cell receptor beta chains were read from a single sample in a study of T-cell memory formation after mild COVID-19. TCRdb reprocessed the 5' RACE reads with MiXCR, giving one entry per CDR3 protein. This sample yields about 350,000 distinct CDR3 sequences, of which approximately 14% are seen a single time; 22% belongs to the top ten. The sequenced sample was PBMCs or a T cell subset sorted from them (not recorded which). Every receptor here comes from a man between 18 and 35 years old who had mild COVID-19 (a few samples of this study predate the infection). Cell type and time point are not known. Each CDR3 is given with its conserved first and last residue. Each record gives: clone size, D gene, J gene, V gene, CDR3 protein, CDR3 DNA. D genes are given only for firm matches. Size is stated for part of the rows, as once, few or many counts, or as a class when the clone is expanded.

size: few
D: NA
J: TRBJ2-5
V: TRBV25-1
CDR3: CASSESGGGETQYF
DNA: TGTGCCAGCAGTGAATCCGGAGGGGGGGAGACCCAGTACTTC

size: NA
D: TRBD2
J: TRBJ2-1
V: TRBV6-2/TRBV6-3
CDR3: CASSSLAGGRLFNEQFF
DNA: TGTGCCAGCAGTTCCTTAGCGGGGGGCAGATTATTCAATGAGCAGTTCTTC

size: NA
D: TRBD1
J: TRBJ2-1
V: TRBV6-1
CDR3: CASSEIPGQGNNEQFF
DNA: TGTGCCAGCAGTGAGATCCCGGGACAGGGGAACAATGAGCAGTTCTTC

size: NA
D: TRBD1
J: TRBJ1-2
V: TRBV7-2
CDR3: CASSADRENGYTF
DNA: TGTGCCAGCAGCGCGGACAGGGAGAATGGCTACACCTTC

size: few
D: NA
J: TRBJ2-2
V: TRBV14
CDR3: CASSLEETNTGELFF
DNA: TGTGCCAGCAGCCTCGAGGAGACCAACACCGGGGAGCTGTTTTTT

size: many
D: NA
J: TRBJ2-2
V: TRBV7-6
CDR3: CASGGQNSGELFF
DNA: TGTGCCAGCGGGGGGCAAAACTCCGGGGAGCTGTTTTTT

size: NA
D: NA
J: TRBJ2-5
V: TRBV10-3
CDR3: CAIGEQQEAQYF
DNA: TGTGCCATCGGGGAACAGCAAGAGGCCCAGTACTTC

size: once
D: TRBD1
J: TRBJ1-4
V: TRBV12-3/TRBV12-4
CDR3: CASSFLRGKLFF
DNA: TGTGCCAGCAGTTTCCTCAGGGGGAAACTGTTTTTT

size: few
D: NA
J: TRBJ1-1
V: TRBV11-2
CDR3: CASSLVVRRMNTEAFF
DNA: TGTGCCAGCAGCTTAGTAGTTCGCCGAATGAACACTGAAGCTTTCTTT

size: few
D: NA
J: TRBJ1-5
V: TRBV20-1
CDR3: CSARKAQGDSNQPQHF
DNA: TGCAGTGCTCGAAAAGCCCAGGGAGATAGCAATCAGCCCCAGCATTTT

size: many
D: NA
J: TRBJ2-1
V: TRBV20-1
CDR3: CSAPRPGRISYNEQFF
DNA: TGCAGTGCCCCCCGGCCGGGGCGAATCTCCTACAATGAGCAGTTCTTC

size: NA
D: NA
J: TRBJ1-2
V: TRBV20-1
CDR3: CSAPMVAYGCTF
DNA: TGCAGTGCTCCGATGGTCGCCTATGGCTGCACCTTC

size: many
D: TRBD1
J: TRBJ1-4
V: TRBV7-9
CDR3: CASSRTGRSALNEKLFF
DNA: TGTGCCAGCAGCCGGACAGGAAGGTCCGCCTTAAATGAAAAACTGTTTTTT

size: many
D: TRBD2
J: TRBJ2-2
V: TRBV7-8
CDR3: CASSQLAGGSSGELFF
DNA: TGTGCCAGCAGCCAACTAGCGGGGGGTTCCTCCGGGGAGCTGTTTTTT

size: few
D: NA
J: TRBJ2-1
V: TRBV4-1
CDR3: CASSQDGARGAYNEQFF
DNA: TGCGCCAGCAGCCAAGACGGTGCGCGGGGTGCCTACAATGAGCAGTTCTTC

size: few
D: NA
J: TRBJ2-7
V: TRBV11-2
CDR3: CASSAQAYEQYF
DNA: TGTGCCAGCAGCGCACAAGCCTACGAGCAGTACTTC

size: many
D: NA
J: TRBJ1-1
V: TRBV5-1
CDR3: CASSLDQGVMNTEAFF
DNA: TGCGCCAGCAGCTTGGACCAGGGCGTCATGAACACTGAAGCTTTCTTT

size: NA
D: NA
J: TRBJ2-5
V: TRBV28
CDR3: CASSQLSVTSFTQYF
DNA: TGTGCCAGCAGCCAGCTTTCGGTCACGAGCTTTACCCAGTACTTC

size: NA
D: TRBD1
J: TRBJ2-7
V: TRBV5-1
CDR3: CASSLGGTGAYEQYF
DNA: TGCGCCAGCAGCTTGGGGGGGACAGGCGCCTACGAGCAGTACTTC

size: many
D: NA
J: TRBJ2-3
V: TRBV5-1
CDR3: CASSLEQGGTDTQYF
DNA: TGCGCCAGCAGCTTGGAACAGGGCGGGACAGATACGCAGTATTTT

size: few
D: NA
J: TRBJ2-7
V: TRBV6-2/TRBV6-3
CDR3: CATSGDSYEQYF
DNA: TGTGCCACCTCCGGGGACTCCTACGAGCAGTACTTC

size: few
D: NA
J: TRBJ2-5
V: TRBV7-3
CDR3: CASSLGPPETQYF
DNA: TGTGCCAGCAGCTTGGGACCACCAGAGACCCAGTACTTC

size: NA
D: TRBD2
J: TRBJ2-4
V: TRBV5-1
CDR3: CASSLGPAGGFRIQYF
DNA: TGCGCCAGCAGCTTGGGCCCAGCGGGGGGGTTCCGTATTCAGTACTTC

size: few
D: NA
J: TRBJ1-1
V: TRBV4-1
CDR3: CASSQKGVPLDPNTEAFF
DNA: TGCGCCAGCAGCCAAAAGGGGGTTCCGTTAGACCCGAACACTGAAGCTTTCTTT

size: NA
D: NA
J: TRBJ1-5
V: TRBV7-8
CDR3: CASKEEAWTTSNQPQHF
DNA: TGTGCCAGCAAAGAAGAAGCCTGGACAACTAGCAATCAGCCCCAGCATTTT

size: many
D: NA
J: TRBJ2-3
V: TRBV4-3
CDR3: CASSRLLTDTQYF
DNA: TGCGCCAGCAGCCGTCTTCTCACGGATACGCAGTATTTT

size: NA
D: NA
J: TRBJ2-3
V: TRBV7-9
CDR3: CASSLRGGQRFTDTQYF
DNA: TGTGCCAGCAGCTTACGGGGGGGACAGAGGTTCACAGATACGCAGTATTTT

size: few
D: TRBD1
J: TRBJ1-3
V: TRBV4-1
CDR3: CASSQAPTGADLKRIF
DNA: TGCGCCAGCAGCCAAGCACCTACAGGGGCTGATCTTAAGAGGATCTTT

size: NA
D: TRBD1
J: TRBJ2-1
V: TRBV4-2
CDR3: CASSQFLSWDSSYNEQFF
DNA: TGTGCCAGCAGCCAATTCCTCTCGTGGGACAGCTCCTACAATGAGCAGTTCTTC

size: few
D: TRBD2
J: TRBJ2-7
V: TRBV6-6
CDR3: CASSYSGGFSYEQYF
DNA: TGTGCCAGCAGTTACAGCGGGGGTTTCTCCTACGAGCAGTACTTC

size: few
D: NA
J: TRBJ2-3
V: TRBV27
CDR3: CASSLSGTFRDTQYF
DNA: TGTGCCAGCAGTTTATCCGGGACATTCAGGGATACGCAGTATTTT

size: NA
D: NA
J: TRBJ2-1
V: TRBV2
CDR3: CASSGPSRGNEQFF
DNA: TGTGCCAGCAGTGGACCAAGCAGGGGCAATGAGCAGTTCTTC

size: many
D: NA
J: TRBJ1-1
V: TRBV10-2
CDR3: CASRLGGMNTEAFF
DNA: TGCGCCAGCAGATTGGGAGGCATGAACACTGAAGCTTTCTTT

size: few
D: NA
J: TRBJ1-1
V: TRBV20-1
CDR3: CSASGGAGATEAFF
DNA: TGCAGTGCTAGCGGCGGTGCCGGGGCCACTGAAGCTTTCTTT

size: many
D: NA
J: TRBJ2-2
V: TRBV18
CDR3: CASSPSSGFAGELFF
DNA: TGTGCCAGCTCACCTTCGTCGGGTTTCGCCGGGGAGCTGTTTTTT

size: medium-sized
D: NA
J: TRBJ2-5
V: TRBV9
CDR3: CASSVANSQETQYF
DNA: TGTGCCAGCAGCGTAGCTAACAGTCAAGAGACCCAGTACTTC

size: few
D: NA
J: TRBJ2-1
V: TRBV7-9
CDR3: CASSLALPEQFF
DNA: TGTGCCAGCAGCTTAGCGCTCCCTGAGCAGTTCTTC

size: few
D: TRBD2
J: TRBJ2-7
V: TRBV6-2/TRBV6-3
CDR3: CASSYDLAGDYEQYF
DNA: TGTGCCAGCAGTTACGATTTAGCGGGGGACTACGAGCAGTACTTC

size: NA
D: NA
J: TRBJ1-5
V: TRBV20-1
CDR3: CSARGGGMSNQPQHF
DNA: TGCAGTGCGCGCGGGGGAGGGATGAGCAATCAGCCCCAGCATTTT

size: many
D: NA
J: TRBJ2-1
V: TRBV28
CDR3: CAGSGTLTYNEQFF
DNA: TGTGCCGGTTCCGGGACTCTGACCTACAATGAGCAGTTCTTC

size: few
D: NA
J: TRBJ2-1
V: TRBV5-1
CDR3: CASSLSGQLSNEQFF
DNA: TGCGCCAGCAGCTTGTCAGGACAGCTCTCCAATGAGCAGTTCTTC

size: few
D: NA
J: TRBJ1-5
V: TRBV19
CDR3: CASTSLGGRGQPQHF
DNA: TGTGCCAGTACGAGTTTGGGGGGAAGAGGACAGCCCCAGCATTTT

size: NA
D: NA
J: TRBJ1-5
V: TRBV12-3/TRBV12-4
CDR3: CASSLGSRSNQPQHF
DNA: TGTGCCAGCAGTTTGGGATCCCGGAGCAATCAGCCCCAGCATTTT

size: NA
D: TRBD1
J: TRBJ2-1
V: TRBV10-2
CDR3: CASIEGTGGYNEQFF
DNA: TGCGCCAGCATCGAAGGAACAGGGGGGTACAATGAGCAGTTCTTC

size: NA
D: NA
J: TRBJ1-2
V: TRBV14
CDR3: CASSQGTGGGYTF
DNA: TGTGCCAGCAGCCAAGGGACCGGCGGGGGCTACACCTTC

size: few
D: NA
J: TRBJ1-5
V: TRBV7-8
CDR3: CASSLGGGFQPQHF
DNA: TGTGCCAGCAGCTTAGGTGGGGGCTTTCAGCCCCAGCATTTT

size: NA
D: TRBD2
J: TRBJ2-2
V: TRBV29-1
CDR3: CSVAGSGGTGELFF
DNA: TGCAGCGTGGCCGGGAGCGGGGGGACCGGGGAGCTGTTTTTT

size: few
D: NA
J: TRBJ2-7
V: TRBV4-2
CDR3: CASSPQVGAYEQYF
DNA: TGTGCCAGCAGCCCACAGGTGGGGGCCTACGAGCAGTACTTC

size: many
D: NA
J: TRBJ2-2
V: TRBV7-3
CDR3: CASSQKGGNTGELFF
DNA: TGTGCCAGCAGCCAGAAGGGGGGGAACACCGGGGAGCTGTTTTTT

size: many
D: NA
J: TRBJ2-3
V: TRBV6-1
CDR3: CASSGNPGRETDTQYF
DNA: TGTGCCAGCAGTGGAAATCCGGGCCGTGAGACAGATACGCAGTATTTT

size: NA
D: NA
J: TRBJ2-1
V: TRBV11-2
CDR3: CASSLYQGIYNEQFF
DNA: TGTGCCAGCAGCTTATACCAGGGGATATACAATGAGCAGTTCTTC

size: many
D: NA
J: TRBJ1-1
V: TRBV12-3/TRBV12-4
CDR3: CASTVSQSNTEAFF
DNA: TGTGCCAGCACCGTAAGCCAGAGCAACACTGAAGCTTTCTTT

size: NA
D: NA
J: TRBJ2-5
V: TRBV2
CDR3: CASSRTDRQETQYF
DNA: TGTGCCAGCAGCCGAACGGACAGACAAGAGACCCAGTACTTC

size: NA
D: TRBD1
J: TRBJ2-4
V: TRBV20-1
CDR3: CSASHRGLKLAKNIQYF
DNA: TGCAGTGCTAGCCACAGGGGCCTGAAACTAGCCAAAAACATTCAGTACTTC

size: few
D: TRBD1
J: TRBJ2-1
V: TRBV10-1
CDR3: CASRPGTGDFREQFF
DNA: TGCGCCAGCAGGCCCGGGACAGGGGATTTCCGTGAGCAGTTCTTC

size: NA
D: NA
J: TRBJ2-1
V: TRBV5-1
CDR3: CATSSEGSRFF
DNA: TGCGCCACCAGCAGCGAGGGGAGTCGGTTCTTC

size: NA
D: TRBD2
J: TRBJ2-7
V: TRBV7-6
CDR3: CASSHPGIGGSSYEQYF
DNA: TGTGCCAGCAGCCATCCCGGCATCGGGGGGAGCTCCTACGAGCAGTACTTC

size: NA
D: NA
J: TRBJ2-1
V: TRBV7-3
CDR3: CASSSRGAAQGNEQFF
DNA: TGTGCCAGCAGCTCCCGAGGGGCAGCCCAAGGCAATGAGCAGTTCTTC

size: NA
D: NA
J: TRBJ1-1
V: TRBV7-9
CDR3: CASSGEPPEAFF
DNA: TGTGCCAGCAGCGGAGAGCCACCTGAAGCTTTCTTT

size: NA
D: TRBD2
J: TRBJ2-1
V: TRBV4-2
CDR3: CASSQGVQRGAFNEQFF
DNA: TGTGCCAGCAGCCAAGGGGTACAGCGGGGGGCTTTCAATGAGCAGTTCTTC